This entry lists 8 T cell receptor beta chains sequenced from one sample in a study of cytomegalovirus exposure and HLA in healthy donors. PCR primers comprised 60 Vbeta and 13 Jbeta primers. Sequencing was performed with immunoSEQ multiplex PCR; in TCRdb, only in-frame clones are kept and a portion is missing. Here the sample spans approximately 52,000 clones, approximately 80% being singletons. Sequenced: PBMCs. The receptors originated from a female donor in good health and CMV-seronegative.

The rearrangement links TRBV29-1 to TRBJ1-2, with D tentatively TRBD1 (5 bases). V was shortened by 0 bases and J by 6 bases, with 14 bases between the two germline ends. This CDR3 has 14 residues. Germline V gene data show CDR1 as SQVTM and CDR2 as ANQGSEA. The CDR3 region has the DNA TGCAGCGTTGAAGATCTGGGGGGAGGGAATGGCTACACCTTC. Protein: CSVEDLGGGNGYTF.

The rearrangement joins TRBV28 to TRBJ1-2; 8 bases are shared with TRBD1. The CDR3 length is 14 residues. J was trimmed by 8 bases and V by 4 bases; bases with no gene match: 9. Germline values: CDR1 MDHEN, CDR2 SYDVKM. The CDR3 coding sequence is TGTGCCAGCAGTTCGGGACAGGCCCTTTTCGGCTACACCTTC. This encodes CASSSGQALFGYTF.

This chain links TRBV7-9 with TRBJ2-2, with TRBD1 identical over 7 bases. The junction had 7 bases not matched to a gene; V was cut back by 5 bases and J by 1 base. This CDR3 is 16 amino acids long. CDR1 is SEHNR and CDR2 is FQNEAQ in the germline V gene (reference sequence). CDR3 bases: TGTGCCAGCAGCAACCCCGGGACAGAGAACACCGGGGAGCTGTTTTTT. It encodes CASSNPGTENTGELFF.

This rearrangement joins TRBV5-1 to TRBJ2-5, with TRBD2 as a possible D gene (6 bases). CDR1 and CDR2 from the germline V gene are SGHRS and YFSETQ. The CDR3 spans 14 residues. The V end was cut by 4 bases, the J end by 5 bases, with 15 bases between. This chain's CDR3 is CASSPAGPGETQYF. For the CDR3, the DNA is TGCGCCAGCAGCCCCGCGGGGCCTGGGGAGACCCAGTACTTC.

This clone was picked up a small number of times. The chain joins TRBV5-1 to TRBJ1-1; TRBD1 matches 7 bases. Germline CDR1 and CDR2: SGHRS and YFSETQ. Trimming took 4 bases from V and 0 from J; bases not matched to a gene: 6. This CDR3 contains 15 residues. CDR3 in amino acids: CASSMTGMMNTEAFF. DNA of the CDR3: TGCGCCAGCAGCATGACAGGGATGATGAACACTGAAGCTTTCTTT. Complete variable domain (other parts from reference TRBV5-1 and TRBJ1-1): KAGVTQTPRYLIKTRGQQVTLSCSPISGHRSVSWYQQTPGQGLQFLFEYFSETQRNKGNFPGRFSGRQFSNSRSEMNVSTLELGDSALYLCASSMTGMMNTEAFFGQGTRLTVV.

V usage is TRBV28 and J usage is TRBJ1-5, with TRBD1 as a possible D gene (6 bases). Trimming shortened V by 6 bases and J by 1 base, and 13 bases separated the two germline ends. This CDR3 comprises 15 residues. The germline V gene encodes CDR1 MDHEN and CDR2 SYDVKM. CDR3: CASSPVQGSNQPQHF. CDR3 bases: TGTGCCAGCAGCCCGGTACAGGGAAGCAATCAGCCCCAGCATTTT.

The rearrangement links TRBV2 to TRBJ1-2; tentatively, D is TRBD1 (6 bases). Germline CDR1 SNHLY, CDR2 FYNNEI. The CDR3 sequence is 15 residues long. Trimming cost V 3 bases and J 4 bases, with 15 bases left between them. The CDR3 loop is CASSDPSRGSYGYTF. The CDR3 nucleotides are TGTGCCAGCAGTGATCCGTCCAGGGGCTCCTATGGCTACACCTTC. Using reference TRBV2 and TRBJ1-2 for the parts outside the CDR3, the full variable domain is EPEVTQTPSHQVTQMGQEVILRCVPISNHLYFYWYRQILGQKVEFLVSFYNNEISEKSEIFDDQFSVERPDGSNFTLKIRSTKLEDSAMYFCASSDPSRGSYGYTFGSGTRLTVV.

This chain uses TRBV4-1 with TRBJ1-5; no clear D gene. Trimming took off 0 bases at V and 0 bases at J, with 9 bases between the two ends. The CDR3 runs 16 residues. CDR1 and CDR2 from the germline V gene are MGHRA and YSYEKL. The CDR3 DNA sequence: TGCGCCAGCAGCCAAGATTACAGTTATAGCAATCAGCCCCAGCATTTT. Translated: CASSQDYSYSNQPQHF.